The subject of this entry is one T cell receptor beta chain. Its antigen is as yet unknown. The ends were cut back, 0 bases at V and 7 bases at J, with 6 bases in the middle. The germline V gene encodes CDR1 LGHNA and CDR2 YNFKEQ. The CDR3 runs to 13 residues. The assay was immunoSEQ multiplex PCR, and TCRdb's table has in-frame clones only and misses some. There are around 99,000 clones in the sample; about 90% occur only once, and 20% to 25% lies in the top ten. The source of the sample is a study of T cell responses to AZD1222 COVID-19 vaccine. Study observations and caveats: White British donors predominated, females outnumbered males, and clonal diversity was possibly underestimated.

The TCR was taken from an adult in good health. V and J are TRBV4-2 and TRBJ1-4; no firm D call. This material consisted of peripheral blood, taken on day 0 of AZD1222 vaccination. The chain's CDR3 is CASSQDRREKLFF. Here the CDR3 DNA reads TGTGCCAGCAGCCAAGATCGCCGTGAAAAACTGTTTTTT.